This T cell receptor (beta chain) was recorded in a study of blood T cell repertoires in COVID-19. V was trimmed by 2 bases and J by 4 bases, leaving 6 bases between them. The CDR3 sequence is 13 residues long. The germline gives CDR1 SEHNR, CDR2 FQNEAQ (reference sequence). The sample holds one count of this clone. Participants' own reports of clinical history determined their cohort assignment. The data were produced by immunoSEQ multiplex PCR, yet TCRdb's version contains in-frame clones alone and is incomplete. The sample has around 420,000 clones, roughly 90% seen once. Sequencing was carried out using PBMCs or T cells enriched from blood (not recorded which). The receptor's source is a woman aged 40 to 50 with acute COVID-19. V gene TRBV7-9 combines with J gene TRBJ1-3; D call uncertain. CDR3 DNA sequence: TGTGCCAGCAGCTTATCCTTAGGAAACACCATATATTTT. Its translation is CASSLSLGNTIYF.